This T cell receptor beta chain was found in a study of CD8 T cells in Susac syndrome. TCR beta was sequenced from blood CD8+ and CD4+ T cells. Relapsing-remitting disease, either stable or active, was present in the multiple sclerosis controls, who were treatment-naive patients. Between the trimmed V and J ends, which lost 0 bases and 1 base, there was a span of 9 bases. Germline V gene data show CDR1 as DFQATT and CDR2 as SNEGSKA (reference sequence). The CDR3 runs to 14 residues. RNA totalling roughly 0.45 to 1 ug underwent reverse transcription with random hexamers. Amplification of the TCR beta CDR3 was carried out by immunoSEQ multiplex PCR, which spanned a total of 54 Vbeta and 13 Jbeta segments. TCRdb ran MiXCR on the immunoSEQ multiplex PCR reads and lists one entry per CDR3 protein. The table includes 330,000 or so distinct CDR3 sequences, approximately 85% detected once.

The material sequenced was CD8+ T cells from PBMCs. V gene TRBV20-1 combines with J gene TRBJ1-1, with D tentatively TRBD1 (5 bases). The clonotype was recovered from a human donor with multiple sclerosis. The CDR3 region is CSARDGTGNTEAFF. Written as DNA, the CDR3 is TGCAGTGCTAGAGATGGAACAGGGAACACTGAAGCTTTCTTT.